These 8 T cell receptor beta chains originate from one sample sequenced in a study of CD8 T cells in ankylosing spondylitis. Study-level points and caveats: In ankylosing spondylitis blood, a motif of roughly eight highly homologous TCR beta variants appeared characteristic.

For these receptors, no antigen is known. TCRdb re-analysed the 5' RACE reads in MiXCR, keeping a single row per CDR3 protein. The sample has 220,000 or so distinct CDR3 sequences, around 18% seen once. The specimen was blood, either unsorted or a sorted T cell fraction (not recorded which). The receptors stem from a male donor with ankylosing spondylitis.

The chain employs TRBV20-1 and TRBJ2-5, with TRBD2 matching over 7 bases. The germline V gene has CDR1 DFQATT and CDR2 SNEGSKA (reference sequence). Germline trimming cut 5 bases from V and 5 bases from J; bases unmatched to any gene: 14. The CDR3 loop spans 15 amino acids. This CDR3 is CSASPIAGERETQYF. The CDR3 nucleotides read TGCAGTGCTTCCCCTATTGCGGGAGAGAGGGAGACCCAGTACTTC.

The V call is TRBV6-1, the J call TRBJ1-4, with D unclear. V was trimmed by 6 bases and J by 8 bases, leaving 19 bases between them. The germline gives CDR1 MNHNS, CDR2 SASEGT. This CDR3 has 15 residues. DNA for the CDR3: TGTGCCAGCAGGTCCCTGGGAGGGCCCTACGAAAAACTGTTTTTT. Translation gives CASRSLGGPYEKLFF.

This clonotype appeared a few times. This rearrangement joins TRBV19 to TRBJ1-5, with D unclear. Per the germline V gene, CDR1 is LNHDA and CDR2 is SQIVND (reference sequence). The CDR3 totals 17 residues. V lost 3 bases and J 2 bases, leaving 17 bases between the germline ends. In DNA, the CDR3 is TGTGCCAGTAGTATGAGTTTCGGAGAGGGCGGCAATCAGCCCCAGCATTTT. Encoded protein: CASSMSFGEGGNQPQHF.

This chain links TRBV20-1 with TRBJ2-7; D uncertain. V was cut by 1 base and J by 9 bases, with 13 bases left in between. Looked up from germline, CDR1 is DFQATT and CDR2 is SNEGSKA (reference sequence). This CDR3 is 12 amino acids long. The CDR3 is CSARAEPGAQYF. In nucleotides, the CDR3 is TGCAGTGCTAGAGCCGAACCGGGCGCGCAGTACTTC.

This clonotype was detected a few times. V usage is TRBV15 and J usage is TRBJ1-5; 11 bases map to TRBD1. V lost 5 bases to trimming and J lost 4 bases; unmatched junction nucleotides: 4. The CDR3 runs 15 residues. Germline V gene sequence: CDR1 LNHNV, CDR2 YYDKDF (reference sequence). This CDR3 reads CATSLDRGPNQPQHF. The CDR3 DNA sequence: TGTGCCACCAGCCTGGACAGGGGGCCGAATCAGCCCCAGCATTTT.

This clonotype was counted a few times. Here the CDR3 DNA reads TGTGCCAGCAGCTTCAGCGGATTAGGGGAGCTGTTTTTT. Translation: CASSFSGLGELFF. The rearrangement links TRBV7-3 to TRBJ2-2, with a weak D call TRBD2 (5 bases). Germline lookup yields CDR1 SGHTA and CDR2 FQGTGA. Trimming took off 3 bases at V and 8 bases at J, with 10 bases between the two ends. The CDR3 has 13 amino acids.

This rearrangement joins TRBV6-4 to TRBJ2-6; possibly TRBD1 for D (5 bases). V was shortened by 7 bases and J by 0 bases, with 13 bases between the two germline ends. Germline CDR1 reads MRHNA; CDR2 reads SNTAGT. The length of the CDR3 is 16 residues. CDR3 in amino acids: CASTEYRTSGANVLTF. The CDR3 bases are TGTGCCAGCACCGAATACAGGACCTCTGGGGCCAACGTCCTGACTTTC.

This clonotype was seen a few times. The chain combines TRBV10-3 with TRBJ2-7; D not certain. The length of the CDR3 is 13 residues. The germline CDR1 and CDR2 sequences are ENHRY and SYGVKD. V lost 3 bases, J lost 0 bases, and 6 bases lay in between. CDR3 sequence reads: CAISEDGSYEQYF. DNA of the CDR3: TGTGCCATCAGTGAAGACGGCTCCTACGAGCAGTACTTC.